This entry lists 2 T cell receptor beta chains sequenced from one sample in a study of beta chain bispecific antibodies for T cell cancers (dated by TCRdb to the early 2020s). Library creation used 5' RACE. Sequenced on an Illumina MiSeq. TCRdb passed the public sequencing reads through fastp at Q25 and MiXCR, retaining productive beta sequences. Entries are consolidated by CDR3 protein sequence, retaining the most common genes and DNA. The sample table contains 8,000 to 9,000 distinct CDR3 sequences; only one count was recorded for roughly 2.4% of them. The top ten hold roughly 68% of the sample. Beyond this particular receptor, the publication reports: Every sequenced sample was a mix of normal T cells and leukemia cell line cells, and most of the targeted TRBV signal originated from the leukemia cells instead of the normal T cells.

The antigens of these receptors remain unknown. The sample's treatment or condition label, decoded: alpha-CD19 control bispecific (anti-CD19 x anti-CD3). For around 3 days, T cells were expanded from blood mononuclear cells using either the anti-CD3 antibody OKT3 or CD3/CD28 Dynabeads. The material was T cells from a healthy donor cultured with Jurkat leukemia cells, obtained from a culture containing an anti-CD19 bispecific antibody. Receptor source: a human donor in good health. Some clones in this sample may be carry-over from other donors' samples.

This clonotype occurred many times. The chain has TRBV5-1 and TRBJ1-1; D may be TRBD1 (6 bases). The CDR3 extends over 14 amino acids. V was trimmed by 6 bases and J by 1 base, leaving 13 bases between them. Germline V CDR1 and CDR2: SGHRS, YFSETQ. The CDR3 here is CASTETGKNTEAFF. As DNA, the CDR3 is TGCGCCAGCACCGAGACAGGAAAGAACACTGAAGCTTTCTTT.

This clonotype appeared many times. The chain combines TRBV7-6 with TRBJ1-3, with a possible D match to TRBD1 (5 bases). The V and J ends lost 5 bases and 0 bases respectively, with 20 bases between them. This CDR3 contains 18 residues. Germline V lookup: CDR1 SGHVS, CDR2 FNYEAQ. The CDR3 sequence: CASSPDGAGVHSGNTIYF. As DNA, the CDR3 is TGTGCCAGCAGCCCCGATGGGGCGGGCGTACACTCTGGAAACACCATATATTTT.